The next 28 T cell receptor beta chains were all read from a single sample in a study of identical twins. TCRdb recomputed calls from the 5' RACE reads with MiXCR, one row per CDR3 protein. The sample lists 450,000 or so distinct CDR3 sequences; 20% to 25% were seen once. This sample was shared with a second study, whose subject was T cells expressing NK-cell markers.

The specimen sequenced was CD4+ T cells sorted from blood. These receptors came from a woman between 18 and 30 years old in good health.

V usage is TRBV21-1 and J usage is TRBJ2-7; TRBD2, the table's D call, lacks a check against the DNA. TRBV21-1 represents a pseudogene. There are 15 residues in the CDR3. The CDR3 DNA reads as TGTGCCAGCAGACACCTGACCGGGACTAATTACGAGCAGTACTTC. Protein sequence: CASRHLTGTNYEQYF.

CDR3 bases: TGTGCCAGCAGCTTAGGGGGACAGGGGGCTTCAGATACGCAGTATTTT. It specifies CASSLGGQGASDTQYF. V and J are TRBV11-3 and TRBJ2-3; TRBD1 agrees at 12 bases. The CDR3 runs to 16 residues. Germline CDR1 is SGHNT and CDR2 is YENEEA. V shed 1 base and J 4 bases; nucleotides not matched to a gene: 3.

This rearrangement joins TRBV15 to TRBJ1-2; D remains ambiguous. The CDR3 sequence is 13 residues long. Looked up from germline, CDR1 is LNHNV and CDR2 is YYDKDF (reference sequence). Trimming pared 1 base from V and 2 bases from J, leaving 5 bases between. The CDR3 DNA follows: TGTGCCACCAGCAGAGCCGACAACTATGGCTACACCTTC. It codes for CATSRADNYGYTF.

This clonotype has just one count. The chain combines TRBV7-2 with TRBJ2-3; perhaps TRBD2 as D (6 bases). Trimming took off 6 bases at V and 6 bases at J, with 13 bases between the two ends. Per the germline V gene, CDR1 is SGHTA and CDR2 is FQGNSA. The CDR3 length is 13 residues. CDR3 in amino acids: CASSRRDSDTQYF. CDR3 DNA sequence: TGTGCCAGCAGTCGCCGGGACTCCGATACGCAGTATTTT. The full variable domain, completed using reference TRBV7-2 and TRBJ2-3, is GAGVSQSPSNKVTEKGKDVELRCDPISGHTALYWYRQSLGQGLEFLIYFQGNSAPDKSGLPSDRFSAERTGGSVSTLTIQRTQQEDSAVYLCASSRRDSDTQYFGPGTRLTVL.

This clonotype was seen only a few times. The rearrangement uses TRBV5-1 and TRBJ2-1; 9 bases align to TRBD1. The CDR3 extends over 15 amino acids. Germline CDR1 and CDR2: SGHRS and YFSETQ. V shed 4 bases, J shed 4 bases, and the junction held 6 bases outside the gene matches. CDR3 loop: CASSRDRAGYNEQFF. As DNA, the CDR3 is TGCGCCAGCAGCAGGGACAGGGCTGGTTACAATGAGCAGTTCTTC.

This clonotype was observed many times. The rearrangement links TRBV9 to TRBJ1-2; D ambiguous. The CDR3 has 13 amino acids. CDR1 is SGDLS, CDR2 YYNGEE, per germline. V lost 2 bases and J lost 0, with 5 bases in between. CDR3 amino acids: CASSVGTNYGYTF. DNA of the CDR3: TGTGCCAGCAGCGTGGGGACTAACTATGGCTACACCTTC.

This clonotype has a handful of counts. The DNA for the CDR3 is TGCAGTGCTAGTGGTACGGGAGGGGGCTACAATGAGCAGTTCTTC. Translated, it gives CSASGTGGGYNEQFF. The V gene is TRBV20-1, the J gene TRBJ2-1, with TRBD2 identical over 8 bases. The V gene's germline CDR1 is DFQATT and CDR2 SNEGSKA (reference sequence). The trim removed 3 bases at V and 3 bases at J, leaving 7 bases unmatched. The CDR3 contains 15 residues.

There are a few counts of this clonotype. The CDR3 is CASSQDLGAFYNEQFF. The CDR3 bases are TGTGCCAGCAGCCAAGATTTGGGGGCCTTCTACAATGAGCAGTTCTTC. The V call is TRBV14, the J call TRBJ2-1; D possibly corresponds to TRBD1 (6 bases). The CDR3 is made up of 16 amino acids. CDR1 and CDR2 (germline): SGHDN, FVKESK. Trimming removed 0 bases from V and 3 bases from J, with 12 bases in between. Filled out from reference TRBV14 and TRBJ2-1, the complete variable domain reads EAGVTQFPSHSVIEKGQTVTLRCDPISGHDNLYWYRRVMGKEIKFLLHFVKESKQDESGMPNNRFLAERTGGTYSTLKVQPAELEDSGVYFCASSQDLGAFYNEQFFGPGTRLTVL.

This clonotype occurred a few times. V usage is TRBV7-2 and J usage is TRBJ2-5; D remains ambiguous. Trimming left V 3 bases short and J 4 bases short, with 6 bases between. CDR1 is SGHTA, CDR2 FQGNSA, per germline. The CDR3 totals 12 residues. CDR3 coding DNA: TGTGCCAGCAGCTTCCTAGTAGAGACCCAGTACTTC. The encoded protein is CASSFLVETQYF.

The V call is TRBV6-1, the J call TRBJ1-5, with a possible D match to TRBD1 (6 bases). Trimming stripped 4 bases from V and 4 bases from J, with 11 bases between. The CDR3 runs to 14 residues. Germline V gene lookup returns CDR1 MNHNS and CDR2 SASEGT. CDR3 coding DNA: TGTGCCAGCAGTGTACAGGGATTGAATCAGCCCCAGCATTTT. It is translated as CASSVQGLNQPQHF.

V gene TRBV5-6 combines with J gene TRBJ1-1; no firm D call. Trimming took 4 bases from V and 3 from J, leaving 13 bases between them. Germline CDR1 is SGHDT and CDR2 is YYEEEE. The length of the CDR3 is 14 residues. The CDR3 sequence: CASSPYLGDTEAFF. The CDR3 region has the DNA TGTGCCAGCAGCCCATACCTCGGGGACACTGAAGCTTTCTTT.

In this sample, this clonotype turned up a few times. The V call is TRBV7-6, the J call TRBJ2-6; no clear D gene. CDR1 and CDR2 (germline): SGHVS, FNYEAQ. The CDR3 consists of 18 residues. The germline V and J ends were trimmed by 5 bases and 0 bases, with 17 bases remaining between them. The CDR3 region has the DNA TGTGCCAGCAGCCGCTTGCAGGCCTCCTACTCTGGGGCCAACGTCCTGACTTTC. Translated: CASSRLQASYSGANVLTF. Full variable domain (rest looked up from reference TRBV7-6 and TRBJ2-6): GAGVSQSPRYKVTKRGQDVALRCDPISGHVSLYWYRQALGQGPEFLTYFNYEAQQDKSGLPNDRFSAERPEGSISTLTIQRTEQRDSAMYRCASSRLQASYSGANVLTFGAGSRLTVL.

The CDR3 region has the DNA TGCGCCAGCAAATCCGGGACGGAGAATCAGCCCCAGCATTTT. Its protein product is CASKSGTENQPQHF. The chain couples TRBV10-2 to TRBJ1-5; the D gene is possibly TRBD1 (5 bases). This CDR3 has 14 amino acids. The V gene's germline CDR1 is WSHSY and CDR2 SAAADI. Trimming left V 7 bases short and J 4 bases short, with 14 bases between.

A few counts support this clonotype. The chain has TRBV7-3 and TRBJ2-1, with a possible D match to TRBD2 (5 bases). The V end was cut by 1 base, the J end by 10 bases, with 11 bases between. This CDR3 region has 13 residues. Looked up from germline, CDR1 is SGHTA and CDR2 is FQGTGA. CDR3 protein: CASSLRGIGEQFF. DNA for the CDR3: TGTGCCAGCAGCTTAAGAGGGATTGGCGAGCAGTTCTTC.

This sequence joins TRBV3-1 and TRBJ2-5; 10 bases fit TRBD2. CDR3 size: 18 residues. Germline values: CDR1 LGHDT, CDR2 YNNKEL (reference sequence). The CDR3 here is CTCSLGASGSGSWETQYF. In nucleotides, the CDR3 is TGTACCTGCAGCCTTGGGGCTAGCGGGAGTGGATCGTGGGAGACCCAGTACTTC.

This clonotype turned up a few times. The chain links TRBV10-3 to TRBJ2-3, with a weak D call TRBD2 (5 bases). In germline, CDR1 is ENHRY, CDR2 SYGVKD. The V gene lost 10 bases and the J gene lost 5 bases, with 16 bases spanning the gap. This CDR3 is built from 13 residues. Here the CDR3 DNA reads TGTGCCACCTCGGGAATAGAGGGAGATACGCAGTATTTT. Translation: CATSGIEGDTQYF.

The chain is built from TRBV10-1 and TRBJ2-5; D is undetermined. Per the germline V gene, CDR1 is WNHNN and CDR2 is SYGVQD (reference sequence). This CDR3 is 14 amino acids long. V was trimmed by 0 bases and J by 5 bases, leaving 10 bases between them. CDR3 in DNA: TGCGCCAGCAGTGAGTCGCGGATGAAGGAGACCCAGTACTTC. It encodes CASSESRMKETQYF.

The rearrangement uses TRBV6-6 and TRBJ2-3; the D gene is possibly TRBD2 (7 bases). This CDR3 spans 13 amino acids. CDR1 is MNHNY and CDR2 is SVGAGI in the germline V gene (reference sequence). The ends were cut back, 6 bases at V and 3 bases at J, with 10 bases in the middle. The CDR3 protein is CASRQGGTDTQYF. The CDR3 nucleotides are TGTGCCAGCAGACAGGGAGGGACAGATACGCAGTATTTT.

This chain uses TRBV7-2 with TRBJ2-1, with unresolved D. V gave up 3 bases and J gave up 9 bases, with 6 bases separating them. The CDR3 totals 11 residues. In germline, CDR1 is SGHTA, CDR2 FQGNSA. The CDR3 DNA reads as TGTGCCAGCAGCTTTAACCGTGAGCAGTTCTTC. This sequence encodes CASSFNREQFF.

V and J are TRBV20-1 and TRBJ2-7; D ambiguous. Trimming cost V 4 bases and J 6 bases, with 10 bases left between them. The CDR3 runs 11 residues. Germline V gene sequence: CDR1 DFQATT, CDR2 SNEGSKA (reference sequence). The CDR3 nucleotides are TGCAGTGCTACCGTGGGCTTCGAGCAGTACTTC. This sequence encodes CSATVGFEQYF.

This clonotype was counted many times. The chain links TRBV5-1 to TRBJ1-1; D is unclear. V lost 0 bases and J 5 bases, leaving 5 bases between the germline ends. CDR3 length: 12 residues. The germline gives CDR1 SGHRS, CDR2 YFSETQ. CDR3 sequence: CASSLGATEAFF. For the CDR3, the DNA is TGCGCCAGCAGCTTGGGAGCGACTGAAGCTTTCTTT. The full variable domain, its missing parts supplied by reference TRBV5-1 and TRBJ1-1, is KAGVTQTPRYLIKTRGQQVTLSCSPISGHRSVSWYQQTPGQGLQFLFEYFSETQRNKGNFPGRFSGRQFSNSRSEMNVSTLELGDSALYLCASSLGATEAFFGQGTRLTVV.

The rearrangement uses TRBV5-1 and TRBJ2-3, with D perhaps TRBD1 or TRBD2 (5 bases each). V lost 0 bases, J lost 1 base, and 12 bases lay in between. CDR3 length: 16 amino acids. Germline values: CDR1 SGHRS, CDR2 YFSETQ. The CDR3 nucleotides read TGCGCCAGCAGCTTGGGACTTATGGGGGGCACAGATACGCAGTATTTT. Protein product: CASSLGLMGGTDTQYF.

This rearrangement joins TRBV5-1 to TRBJ2-2, with 7 bases identical to TRBD1. V gave up 4 bases and J gave up 9 bases; unmatched junction bases: 12. The CDR3 consists of 15 residues. The germline V gene encodes CDR1 SGHRS and CDR2 YFSETQ. This CDR3 reads CASSLGQSLPRELFF. The CDR3, as DNA: TGCGCCAGCAGCCTGGGACAGTCCCTGCCGAGGGAGCTGTTTTTT.

The chain links TRBV24-1 to TRBJ2-1, with 9 bases aligning to TRBD1. The germline CDR1 and CDR2 sequences are KGHDR and SFDVKD. V was pared by 4 bases and J by 8 bases, with 11 bases of the junction left unmatched. The CDR3 loop spans 16 amino acids. DNA for the CDR3: TGTGCCACCAGTGACGGCGGGACAGGGAGATCGTATGAGCAGTTCTTC. Its translation is CATSDGGTGRSYEQFF.

The chain links TRBV30 to TRBJ2-5; possibly TRBD1 for D (5 bases). The CDR3 covers 15 residues. CDR1 and CDR2 from the germline V gene are GTSNPN and SVGIG (reference sequence). The ends were cut back, 0 bases at V and 1 base at J, with 12 bases in the middle. The CDR3 bases are TGTGCCTGGAGTGTACTTGGGGCGGTCCAAGAGACCCAGTACTTC. Translated: CAWSVLGAVQETQYF.

The chain combines TRBV2 with TRBJ2-3; 7 bases agree with TRBD2. The CDR3 totals 14 residues. Germline V gene lookup returns CDR1 SNHLY and CDR2 FYNNEI. Unmatched junction bases numbered 0, after V lost 3 bases and J lost 0 bases. Here the CDR3 reads CASSERESTDTQYF. The CDR3 DNA is TGTGCCAGCAGTGAGCGGGAGAGCACAGATACGCAGTATTTT.

This clonotype came up many times. The chain has TRBV5-1 and TRBJ2-3; no reliable D call. This CDR3 contains 13 residues. Germline V gene sequence: CDR1 SGHRS, CDR2 YFSETQ. V dropped 3 bases and J dropped 0 bases, with 5 bases sitting between them. CDR3 residues: CASSSGSTDTQYF. As DNA, the CDR3 is TGCGCCAGCAGCTCAGGAAGCACAGATACGCAGTATTTT.

In this sample, this clonotype turned up a few times. V is TRBV7-9 and J is TRBJ1-2; possibly TRBD1 for D (6 bases). The CDR3 contains 14 residues. V was shortened by 1 base and J by 4 bases, with 10 bases between the two germline ends. Germline-derived CDR1 and CDR2 are SEHNR and FQNEAQ (reference sequence). CDR3 nucleotides: TGTGCCAGCAGCTTAGGGTCAGGGGCCTATGGCTACACCTTC. It codes for CASSLGSGAYGYTF.